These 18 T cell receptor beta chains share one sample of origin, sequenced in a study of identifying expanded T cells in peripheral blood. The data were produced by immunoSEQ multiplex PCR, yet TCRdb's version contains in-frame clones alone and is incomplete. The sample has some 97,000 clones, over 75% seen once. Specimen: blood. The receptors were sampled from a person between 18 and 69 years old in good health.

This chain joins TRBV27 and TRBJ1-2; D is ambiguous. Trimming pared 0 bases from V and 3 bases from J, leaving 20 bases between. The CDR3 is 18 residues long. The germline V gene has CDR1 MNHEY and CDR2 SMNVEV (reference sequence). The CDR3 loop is CASSLSLINSKGDYGYTF. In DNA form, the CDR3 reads TGTGCCAGCAGTTTATCTCTCATTAACTCTAAAGGCGACTATGGCTACACCTTC.

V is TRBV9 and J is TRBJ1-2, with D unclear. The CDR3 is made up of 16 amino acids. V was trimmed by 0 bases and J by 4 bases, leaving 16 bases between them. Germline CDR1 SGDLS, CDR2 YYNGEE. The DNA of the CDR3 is TGTGCCAGCAGCGTAGAGACCTCCGGGCAAGCCTATGGCTACACCTTC. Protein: CASSVETSGQAYGYTF.

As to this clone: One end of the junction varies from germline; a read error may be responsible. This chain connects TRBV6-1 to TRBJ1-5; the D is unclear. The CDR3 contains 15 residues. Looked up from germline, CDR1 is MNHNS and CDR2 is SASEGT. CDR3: CASREGVNGNQPQHF. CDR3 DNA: TGTGCCAGCAGGGAAGGTGTAAATGGCAATCAGCCCCAGCATTTT.

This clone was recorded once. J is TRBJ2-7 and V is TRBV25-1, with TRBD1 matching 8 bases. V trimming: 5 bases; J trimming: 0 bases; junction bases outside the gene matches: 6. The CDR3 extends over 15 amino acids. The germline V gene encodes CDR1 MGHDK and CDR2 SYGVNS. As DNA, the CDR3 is TGTGCCAGCAGTTTGGGGACAGGAAGCTCCTACGAGCAGTACTTC. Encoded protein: CASSLGTGSSYEQYF.

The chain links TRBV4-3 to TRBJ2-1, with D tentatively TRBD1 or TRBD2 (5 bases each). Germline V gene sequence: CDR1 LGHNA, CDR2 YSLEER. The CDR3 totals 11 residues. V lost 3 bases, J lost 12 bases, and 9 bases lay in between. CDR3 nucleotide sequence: TGCGCCAGCAGCCAGAGGGGAAGGCAGTTCTTC. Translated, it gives CASSQRGRQFF.

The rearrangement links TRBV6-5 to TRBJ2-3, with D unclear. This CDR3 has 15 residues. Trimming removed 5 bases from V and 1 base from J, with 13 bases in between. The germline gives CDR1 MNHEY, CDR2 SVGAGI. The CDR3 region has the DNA TGTGCCAGCAGTGGACGGACCGAGCGCACAGATACGCAGTATTTT. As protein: CASSGRTERTDTQYF.

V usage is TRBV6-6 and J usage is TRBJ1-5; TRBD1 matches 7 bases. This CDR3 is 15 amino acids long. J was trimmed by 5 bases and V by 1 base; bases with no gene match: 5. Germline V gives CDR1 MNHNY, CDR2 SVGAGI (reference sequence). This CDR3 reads CASSYFQGEYQPQHF. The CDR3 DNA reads TGTGCCAGCAGTTACTTCCAGGGGGAGTATCAGCCCCAGCATTTT.

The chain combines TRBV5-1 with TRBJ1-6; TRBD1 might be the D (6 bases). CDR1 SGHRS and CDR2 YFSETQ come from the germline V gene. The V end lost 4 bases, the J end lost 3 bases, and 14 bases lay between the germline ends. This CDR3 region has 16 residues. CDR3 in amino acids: CASSPEEGVYNSPLHF. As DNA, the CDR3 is TGCGCCAGCAGCCCCGAAGAGGGGGTCTATAATTCACCCCTCCACTTT. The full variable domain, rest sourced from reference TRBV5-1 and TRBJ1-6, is KAGVTQTPRYLIKTRGQQVTLSCSPISGHRSVSWYQQTPGQGLQFLFEYFSETQRNKGNFPGRFSGRQFSNSRSEMNVSTLELGDSALYLCASSPEEGVYNSPLHFGNGTRLTVT.

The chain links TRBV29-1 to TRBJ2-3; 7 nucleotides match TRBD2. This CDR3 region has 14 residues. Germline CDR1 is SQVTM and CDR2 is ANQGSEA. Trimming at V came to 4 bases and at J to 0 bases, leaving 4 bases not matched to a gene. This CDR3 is CSVAGGGSTDTQYF. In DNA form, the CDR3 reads TGCAGCGTTGCCGGGGGAGGGAGCACAGATACGCAGTATTTT.

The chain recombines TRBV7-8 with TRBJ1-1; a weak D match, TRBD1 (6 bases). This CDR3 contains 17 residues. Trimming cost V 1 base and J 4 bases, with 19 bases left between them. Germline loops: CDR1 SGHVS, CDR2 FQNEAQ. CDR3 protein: CASSLGASRGGVTEAFF. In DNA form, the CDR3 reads TGTGCCAGCAGCTTAGGAGCCTCTAGAGGGGGTGTCACTGAAGCTTTCTTT.

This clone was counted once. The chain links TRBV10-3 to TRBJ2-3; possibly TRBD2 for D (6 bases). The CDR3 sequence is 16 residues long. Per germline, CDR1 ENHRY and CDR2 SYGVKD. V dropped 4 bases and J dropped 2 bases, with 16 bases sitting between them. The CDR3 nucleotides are TGTGCCATCAGTGGCCGGGCGGGAACGACCACAGATACGCAGTATTTT. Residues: CAISGRAGTTTDTQYF.

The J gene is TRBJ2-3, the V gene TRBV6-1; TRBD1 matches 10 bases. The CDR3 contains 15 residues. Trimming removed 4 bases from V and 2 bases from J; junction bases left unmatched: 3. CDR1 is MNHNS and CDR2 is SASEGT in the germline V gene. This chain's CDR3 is CASSAGQGDTDTQYF. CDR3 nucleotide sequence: TGTGCCAGCAGTGCAGGACAGGGGGACACAGATACGCAGTATTTT.

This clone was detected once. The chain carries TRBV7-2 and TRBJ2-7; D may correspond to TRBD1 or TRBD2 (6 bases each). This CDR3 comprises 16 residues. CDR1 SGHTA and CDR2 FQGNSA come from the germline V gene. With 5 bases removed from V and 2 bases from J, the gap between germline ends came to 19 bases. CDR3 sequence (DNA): TGTGCCAGCAGCCTTGCTGGGGGGCGGATCCCCTACGAGCAGTACTTC. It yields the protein CASSLAGGRIPYEQYF. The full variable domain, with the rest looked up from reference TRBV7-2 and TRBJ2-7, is GAGVSQSPSNKVTEKGKDVELRCDPISGHTALYWYRQSLGQGLEFLIYFQGNSAPDKSGLPSDRFSAERTGGSVSTLTIQRTQQEDSAVYLCASSLAGGRIPYEQYFGPGTRLTVT.

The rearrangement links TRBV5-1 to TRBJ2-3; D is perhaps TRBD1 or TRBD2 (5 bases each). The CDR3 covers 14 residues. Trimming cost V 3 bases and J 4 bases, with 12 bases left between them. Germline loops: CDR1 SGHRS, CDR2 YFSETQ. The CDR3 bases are TGCGCCAGCAGCTCGGGACGGTTGGCAGATACGCAGTATTTT. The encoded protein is CASSSGRLADTQYF.

The CDR3 is CASSLGENYGYTF. CDR3 bases: TGTGCCAGCAGCTTGGGGGAGAACTATGGCTACACCTTC. The chain recombines TRBV7-9 with TRBJ1-2; possible D gene TRBD1, 5 bases. The CDR3 sequence is 13 residues long. Germline lookup yields CDR1 SEHNR and CDR2 FQNEAQ (reference sequence). V lost 3 bases, J lost 2 bases, and 7 bases lay in between. Supplemented by reference TRBV7-9 and TRBJ1-2, the full variable domain reads DTGVSQNPRHKITKRGQNVTFRCDPISEHNRLYWYRQTLGQGPEFLTYFQNEAQLEKSRLLSDRFSAERPKGSFSTLEIQRTEQGDSAMYLCASSLGENYGYTFGSGTRLTVV.

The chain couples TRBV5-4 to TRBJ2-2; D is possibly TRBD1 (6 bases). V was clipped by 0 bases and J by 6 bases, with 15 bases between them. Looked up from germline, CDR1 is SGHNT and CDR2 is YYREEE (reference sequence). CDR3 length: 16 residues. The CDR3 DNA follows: TGTGCCAGCAGCTTGGTGGCAGGGGTTCCTCCCGGGGAGCTGTTTTTT. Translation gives CASSLVAGVPPGELFF. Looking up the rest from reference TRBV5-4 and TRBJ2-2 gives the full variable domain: ETGVTQSPTHLIKTRGQQVTLRCSSQSGHNTVSWYQQALGQGPQFIFQYYREEENGRGNFPPRFSGLQFPNYSSELNVNALELDDSALYLCASSLVAGVPPGELFFGEGSRLTVL.

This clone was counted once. Here the CDR3 reads CAWRRQDTEAFF. CDR3 DNA: TGTGCCTGGAGACGACAGGACACTGAAGCTTTCTTT. The chain joins TRBV30 to TRBJ1-1, with a possible D match to TRBD1 (6 bases). The V end was cut by 3 bases, the J end by 3 bases, with 8 bases between. This CDR3 comprises 12 residues. From germline, CDR1 is GTSNPN and CDR2 SVGIG (reference sequence).

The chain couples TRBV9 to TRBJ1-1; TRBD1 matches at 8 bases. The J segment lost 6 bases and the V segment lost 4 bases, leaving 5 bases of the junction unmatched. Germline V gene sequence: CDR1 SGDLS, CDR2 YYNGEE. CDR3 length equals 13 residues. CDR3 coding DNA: TGTGCCAGCAGCCCGGACAGGGTTGCTGAAGCTTTCTTT. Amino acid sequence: CASSPDRVAEAFF.